This T cell receptor (beta chain) was identified during a study of CD8 T cells in ankylosing spondylitis. Notes on the study in general: Characteristic, it appeared, of ankylosing spondylitis blood was a TCR beta motif of 7 or 8 highly homologous variants.

This clonotype appeared a few times. The antigen is unknown. Using its own MiXCR run on the 5' RACE reads, TCRdb lists one record per CDR3 protein. The sample has approximately 240,000 distinct CDR3 sequences, under 12% seen once. The CDR3 contains 10 residues. V shed 4 bases, J shed 11 bases, and the junction held 1 base outside the gene matches. Per the germline V gene, CDR1 is SNHLY and CDR2 is FYNNEI. The sequenced sample was blood, either unsorted or a sorted T cell fraction (not recorded which). The TCR originated in a male donor with ankylosing spondylitis or in good health (not recorded which). This sequence joins TRBV2 and TRBJ2-7; 8 bases match TRBD2. Here the CDR3 DNA reads TGTGCCAGCAGTGGAGCGGGGGAGTACTTC. It yields the protein CASSGAGEYF.